This is a list of T cell receptor beta chains from one sample in a study of OX40 agonist ivuxolimab in advanced cancers. Measured with immunoSEQ multiplex PCR; TCRdb has only the in-frame clones, and not every one. The table lists approximately 60,000 clones, 83% of them singletons. This material consisted of CD4+ or CD8+ T cells sorted from blood, taken in a trial of the OX40 agonist ivuxolimab. The origin of the receptors is an adult with an advanced solid tumor such as melanoma, head and neck, liver or kidney cancer. CDR3s include the opening cysteine and the closing phenylalanine or tryptophan. A D gene is named only where the DNA matches it firmly. Rows may omit the clone size; those that give it use once, few, many or a size class.

v_call	d_call	clone_size	j_call	cdr3_aa	cdr3_nt
TRBV19	NA	NA	TRBJ1-2	CASSPNPLGARGYTF	TGTGCCAGTAGTCCTAACCCACTCGGGGCGAGGGGCTACACCTTC
TRBV21-1	NA	NA	TRBJ1-5	CASSIGRDREGQPQHF	TGTGCCAGCAGCATTGGCCGAGACAGGGAGGGCCAGCCCCAGCATTTT
TRBV14	NA	NA	TRBJ1-6	CASSELAYNSPLHF	TGTGCCAGCAGCGAGCTGGCCTATAATTCACCCCTCCACTTT
TRBV30	TRBD2	NA	TRBJ2-3	CAWKGGSTDTQYF	TGTGCCTGGAAGGGAGGGAGCACAGATACGCAGTATTTT
TRBV10-3	NA	NA	TRBJ1-5	CAISAAGEQPQHF	TGTGCCATCAGTGCCGCGGGGGAACAGCCCCAGCATTTT
TRBV18	NA	NA	TRBJ2-5	CASSPRPDAAQTQYF	TGTGCCAGCTCACCACGCCCCGACGCGGCACAGACCCAGTACTTC
TRBV6-1	NA	NA	TRBJ1-1	CASSEAKNTEAFF	TGTGCCAGCAGTGAAGCTAAGAACACTGAAGCTTTCTTT
TRBV6-6	NA	few	TRBJ1-3	CASSTGAAGNTIYF	TGTGCCAGCAGCACGGGGGCGGCTGGAAACACCATATATTTT
TRBV27	NA	NA	TRBJ2-7	CASSSSSGLISYEQYF	TGTGCCAGCAGTTCGAGTAGCGGCCTCATCTCCTACGAGCAGTACTTC
TRBV6-6	NA	NA	TRBJ2-7	CAAGSGTDVREQYF	TGTGCCGCCGGTTCCGGGACGGATGTACGCGAGCAGTACTTC
TRBV5-8	NA	NA	TRBJ1-2	CASSSNLPGHYYGYTF	TGTGCCAGCAGCTCCAACCTTCCGGGACACTACTATGGCTACACCTTC
TRBV4-1	NA	NA	TRBJ2-2	CASSQAPNTGELFF	TGCGCCAGCAGCCAAGCTCCGAACACCGGGGAGCTGTTTTTT
TRBV6-6	TRBD1	NA	TRBJ1-1	CASSDGTANTEAFF	TGTGCCAGCAGTGACGGGACAGCGAACACTGAAGCTTTCTTT
TRBV4-1	TRBD1	NA	TRBJ2-5	CASSQVSAGGHQETQYF	TGCGCCAGCAGCCAAGTGTCGGCAGGGGGCCATCAAGAGACCCAGTACTTC
TRBV18	NA	NA	TRBJ1-1	CASSPGGQGKSAFF	TGTGCCAGCTCACCGGGGGGCCAGGGGAAATCAGCTTTCTTT
TRBV5-4	NA	NA	TRBJ2-5	CASSPTAGTQETQYF	TGTGCCAGCAGCCCGACGGCGGGGACGCAAGAGACCCAGTACTTC
TRBV18	NA	NA	TRBJ1-2	CASSTTGNYGYTF	TGTGCCAGCTCGACCACAGGGAACTATGGCTACACCTTC
TRBV19	TRBD2	NA	TRBJ2-2	CASSIEGTSGISTGELFF	TGTGCCAGTAGTATTGAAGGGACTAGCGGGATCAGCACCGGGGAGCTGTTTTTT
TRBV7-3	NA	few	TRBJ1-1	CASSATPNTEAFF	TGTGCCAGCAGTGCGACACCCAACACTGAAGCTTTCTTT
TRBV5-6	NA	NA	TRBJ2-1	CASSWGRGVRNEQFF	TGTGCCAGCAGCTGGGGCAGGGGTGTTCGCAATGAGCAGTTCTTC
TRBV18	NA	NA	TRBJ1-4	CASSAGTAWEKLFF	TGTGCCAGCTCAGCCGGGACGGCATGGGAAAAACTGTTTTTT
TRBV18	TRBD1	NA	TRBJ1-6	CASSPTGQGGNSPLHF	TGTGCCAGCTCACCGACTGGACAGGGCGGAAATTCACCCCTCCACTTT
TRBV27	TRBD1	NA	TRBJ1-2	CASRDGTVANYGYTF	TGTGCCAGCAGGGATGGGACAGTAGCTAACTATGGCTACACCTTC
TRBV5-1	TRBD2	NA	TRBJ2-1	CASSSSGGELAPWDEQFF	TGCGCCAGCAGCTCCTCCGGGGGGGAGCTAGCGCCCTGGGATGAGCAGTTCTTC
TRBV29-1	NA	few	TRBJ2-5	CSVEEETQYF	TGCAGCGTTGAGGAAGAGACCCAGTACTTC
TRBV2	NA	NA	TRBJ1-2	CASSEDKGHRPGYTF	TGTGCCAGCAGTGAAGACAAGGGGCACCGTCCTGGCTACACCTTC
TRBV19	NA	few	TRBJ2-1	CATGSRVRRNEQFF	TGTGCCACAGGGAGCCGGGTCAGGCGAAATGAGCAGTTCTTC
TRBV18	NA	NA	TRBJ1-1	CASSPSGEGAFF	TGTGCCAGCTCACCATCTGGGGAGGGAGCTTTCTTT
TRBV6-4	NA	once	TRBJ2-5	CASSEATDSGWTQYF	TGTGCCAGCAGTGAAGCCACGGACAGCGGATGGACCCAGTACTTC
TRBV7-2	NA	NA	TRBJ2-3	CASSPRRADTQYF	TGTGCCAGCAGCCCTAGGAGGGCGGATACGCAGTATTTT
TRBV19	TRBD1	once	TRBJ2-2	CASSFRDRGPGELFF	TGTGCCAGTAGTTTCCGGGACAGGGGACCCGGGGAGCTGTTTTTT
TRBV14	TRBD2	once	TRBJ2-7	CASSQHSSGIYEQYF	TGTGCCAGCAGCCAGCACTCTAGCGGGATCTACGAGCAGTACTTC
TRBV5-4	TRBD2	NA	TRBJ2-2	CASSLESRTRSTGELFF	TGTGCCAGCAGCTTGGAATCCCGGACTAGAAGCACCGGGGAGCTGTTTTTT
TRBV19	NA	NA	TRBJ1-6	CASNNIVGSTLHF	TGTGCCAGTAATAATATTGTAGGATCAACCCTCCACTTT
TRBV6-5	TRBD1	NA	TRBJ1-2	CASSSPGQGMRGYTF	TGTGCCAGCAGTTCCCCGGGACAGGGGATGCGAGGCTACACCTTC
TRBV5-4	TRBD1	NA	TRBJ2-4	CASSSGQAKNIQYF	TGTGCCAGCAGCTCGGGACAGGCCAAAAACATTCAGTACTTC
TRBV21-1	NA	NA	TRBJ2-1	CASSRVGRERGEQFF	TGTGCCAGCAGCCGAGTGGGGCGGGAGAGAGGTGAGCAGTTCTTC
TRBV5-8	TRBD1	NA	TRBJ1-2	CASSLMTGVLSYGYTF	TGTGCCAGCAGTCTGATGACAGGGGTTCTTAGCTATGGCTACACCTTC
TRBV7-8	TRBD2	NA	TRBJ2-1	CASSLDGRRNNEQFF	TGTGCCAGCAGCTTAGACGGGAGGAGGAATAATGAGCAGTTCTTC
TRBV6-1	NA	NA	TRBJ1-1	CASRRGQGGTEAFF	TGTGCCAGCAGACGGGGGCAGGGCGGCACTGAAGCTTTCTTT
TRBV2	NA	NA	TRBJ2-5	CASSEGSQVQETQYF	TGTGCCAGCAGTGAAGGATCCCAAGTTCAAGAGACCCAGTACTTC
TRBV28	TRBD1	NA	TRBJ1-2	CASSLGTGAGGYTF	TGTGCCAGCAGTTTGGGGACAGGGGCTGGTGGCTACACCTTC
TRBV6-1	NA	once	TRBJ1-5	CASTRQASNQPQHF	TGTGCCAGCACTCGACAGGCAAGCAATCAGCCCCAGCATTTT
TRBV20-1	NA	NA	TRBJ2-5	CSAQDHETQYF	TGCAGTGCCCAGGACCATGAGACCCAGTACTTC
TRBV5-8	NA	NA	TRBJ2-7	CASSFGEVYEQYF	TGTGCCAGCAGCTTTGGGGAGGTATACGAGCAGTACTTC
TRBV5-1	NA	NA	TRBJ2-2	CASSSQSPGTVNTGELFF	TGCGCCAGCAGCTCCCAATCTCCCGGGACCGTGAACACCGGGGAGCTGTTTTTT
TRBV7-9	TRBD2	few	TRBJ2-3	CASSLGLAGGPDTQYF	TGTGCCAGCAGCTTAGGACTAGCGGGAGGGCCGGATACGCAGTATTTT
TRBV11-2	NA	NA	TRBJ2-1	CASSLRGLSYNEQFF	TGTGCCAGCAGCCTGCGGGGACTCTCCTACAATGAGCAGTTCTTC
TRBV2	NA	NA	TRBJ2-1	CASSDPLSGSGWNEQFF	TGTGCCAGCAGTGACCCCCTCTCCGGGAGTGGATGGAATGAGCAGTTCTTC
TRBV19	TRBD1	NA	TRBJ1-5	CASSATGGAQPQHF	TGTGCCAGTAGTGCCACAGGGGGGGCTCAGCCCCAGCATTTT
TRBV7-2	TRBD2	once	TRBJ2-1	CASSPRLAINEQFF	TGTGCCAGCAGCCCGCGACTAGCGATCAATGAGCAGTTCTTC
TRBV11-2	TRBD1	NA	TRBJ2-2	CASSLRITGQADNTGELFF	TGTGCCAGCAGCTTGAGAATAACCGGACAGGCTGACAACACCGGGGAGCTGTTTTTT